This T cell receptor beta chain was recorded in a study of breast tumors, draining lymph nodes, adjacent tissues. Using its own MiXCR run on the multiplex PCR reads, TCRdb lists one record per CDR3 protein. The sample has some 200,000 distinct CDR3 sequences, roughly 29% seen once. Trimming shortened V by 6 bases and J by 8 bases, and 26 bases separated the two germline ends. CDR3 length: 17 amino acids. Samples came from axillary lymph nodes draining the breast cancer. The TCR was taken from a female donor with breast cancer. Some clones in this sample may be carry-over from other donors' samples. The sample was axillary lymph node tissue. The V call is TRBV12-3 or TRBV12-4, the J call TRBJ2-1, with D unresolved. CDR3 in amino acids: CASSLVADTLGVDEQFF. The CDR3 bases are TGTGCCAGCAGCTTGGTCGCAGACACTCTGGGTGTCGATGAGCAGTTCTTC.